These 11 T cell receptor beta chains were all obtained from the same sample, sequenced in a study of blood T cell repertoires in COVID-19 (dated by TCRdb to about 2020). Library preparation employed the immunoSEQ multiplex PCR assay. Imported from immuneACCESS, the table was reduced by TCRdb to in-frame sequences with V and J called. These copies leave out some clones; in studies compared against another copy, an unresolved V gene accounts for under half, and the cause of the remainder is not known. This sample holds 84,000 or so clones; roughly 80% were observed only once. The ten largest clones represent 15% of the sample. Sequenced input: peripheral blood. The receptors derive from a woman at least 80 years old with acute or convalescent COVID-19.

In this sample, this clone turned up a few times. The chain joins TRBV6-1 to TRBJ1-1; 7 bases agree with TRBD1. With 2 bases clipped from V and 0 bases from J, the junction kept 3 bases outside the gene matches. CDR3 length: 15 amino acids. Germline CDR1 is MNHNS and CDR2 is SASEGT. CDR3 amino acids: CASSEPRGVNTEAFF. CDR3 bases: TGTGCCAGCAGTGAACCCAGGGGGGTGAACACTGAAGCTTTCTTT.

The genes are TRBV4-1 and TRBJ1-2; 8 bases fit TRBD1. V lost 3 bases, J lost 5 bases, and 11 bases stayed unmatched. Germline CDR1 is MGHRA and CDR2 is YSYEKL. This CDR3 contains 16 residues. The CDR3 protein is CASSQAITGGLYGYTF. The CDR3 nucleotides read TGCGCCAGCAGCCAGGCCATTACAGGGGGACTGTATGGCTACACCTTC.

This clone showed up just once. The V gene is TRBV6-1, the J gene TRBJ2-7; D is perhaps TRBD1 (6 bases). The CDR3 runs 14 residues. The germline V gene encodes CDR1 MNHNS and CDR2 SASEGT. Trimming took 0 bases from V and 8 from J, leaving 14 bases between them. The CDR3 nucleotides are TGTGCCAGCAGTGAAGCGCAGGGGTATAATAAGCAGTACTTC. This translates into CASSEAQGYNKQYF.

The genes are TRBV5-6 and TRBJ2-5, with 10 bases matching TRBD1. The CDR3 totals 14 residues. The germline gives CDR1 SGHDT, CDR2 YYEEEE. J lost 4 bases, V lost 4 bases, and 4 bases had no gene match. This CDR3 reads CASSRQGARETQYF. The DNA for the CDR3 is TGTGCCAGCAGCAGACAGGGGGCTCGAGAGACCCAGTACTTC.

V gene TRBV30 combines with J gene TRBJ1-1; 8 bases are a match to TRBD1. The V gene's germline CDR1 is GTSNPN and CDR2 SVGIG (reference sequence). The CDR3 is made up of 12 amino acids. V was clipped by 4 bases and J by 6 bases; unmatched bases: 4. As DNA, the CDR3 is TGTGCCTGGACAACAGGGGGTCCTGAAGCTTTCTTT. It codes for CAWTTGGPEAFF.

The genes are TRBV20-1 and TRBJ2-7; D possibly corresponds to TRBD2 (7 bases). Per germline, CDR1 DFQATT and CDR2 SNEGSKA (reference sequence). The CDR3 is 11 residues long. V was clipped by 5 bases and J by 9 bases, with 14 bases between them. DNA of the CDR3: TGCAGTGCTCCCTCCGGGGGGCGGCAGTACTTC. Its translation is CSAPSGGRQYF.

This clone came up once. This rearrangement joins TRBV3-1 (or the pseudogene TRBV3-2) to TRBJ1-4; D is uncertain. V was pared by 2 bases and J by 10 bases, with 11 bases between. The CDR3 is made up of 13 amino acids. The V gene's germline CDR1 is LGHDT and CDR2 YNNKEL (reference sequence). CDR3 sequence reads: CASSQSSGIKLFF. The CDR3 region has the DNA TGTGCCAGCAGCCAAAGCTCGGGGATAAAACTGTTTTTT.

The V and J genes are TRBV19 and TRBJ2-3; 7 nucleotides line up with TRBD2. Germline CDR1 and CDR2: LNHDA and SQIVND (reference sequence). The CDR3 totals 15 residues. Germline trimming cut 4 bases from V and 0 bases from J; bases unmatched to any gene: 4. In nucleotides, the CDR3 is TGTGCCAGTAGTAGGTCTAGCGGAAGCACAGATACGCAGTATTTT. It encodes CASSRSSGSTDTQYF.

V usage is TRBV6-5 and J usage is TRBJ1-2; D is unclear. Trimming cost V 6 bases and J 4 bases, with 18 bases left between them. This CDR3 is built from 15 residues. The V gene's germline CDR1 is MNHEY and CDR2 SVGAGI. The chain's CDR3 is CASRLEVGYGYGYTF. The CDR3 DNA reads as TGTGCCAGCAGGCTCGAGGTCGGCTACGGCTATGGCTACACCTTC.

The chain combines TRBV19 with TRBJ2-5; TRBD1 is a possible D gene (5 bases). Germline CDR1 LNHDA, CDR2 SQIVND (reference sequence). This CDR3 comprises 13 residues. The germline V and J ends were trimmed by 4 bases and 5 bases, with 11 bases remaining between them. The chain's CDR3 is CASSNQGLETQYF. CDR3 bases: TGTGCCAGTAGTAATCAGGGTCTGGAGACCCAGTACTTC. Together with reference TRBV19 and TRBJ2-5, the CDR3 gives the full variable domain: DGGITQSPKYLFRKEGQNVTLSCEQNLNHDAMYWYRQDPGQGLRLIYYSQIVNDFQKGDIAEGYSVSREKKESFPLTVTSAQKNPTAFYLCASSNQGLETQYFGPGTRLLVL.

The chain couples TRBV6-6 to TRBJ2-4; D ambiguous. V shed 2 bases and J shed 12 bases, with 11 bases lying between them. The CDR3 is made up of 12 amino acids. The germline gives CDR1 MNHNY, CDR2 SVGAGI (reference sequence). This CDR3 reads CASSYTPNAQYF. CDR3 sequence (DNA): TGTGCCAGCAGTTACACTCCGAATGCTCAGTACTTC.